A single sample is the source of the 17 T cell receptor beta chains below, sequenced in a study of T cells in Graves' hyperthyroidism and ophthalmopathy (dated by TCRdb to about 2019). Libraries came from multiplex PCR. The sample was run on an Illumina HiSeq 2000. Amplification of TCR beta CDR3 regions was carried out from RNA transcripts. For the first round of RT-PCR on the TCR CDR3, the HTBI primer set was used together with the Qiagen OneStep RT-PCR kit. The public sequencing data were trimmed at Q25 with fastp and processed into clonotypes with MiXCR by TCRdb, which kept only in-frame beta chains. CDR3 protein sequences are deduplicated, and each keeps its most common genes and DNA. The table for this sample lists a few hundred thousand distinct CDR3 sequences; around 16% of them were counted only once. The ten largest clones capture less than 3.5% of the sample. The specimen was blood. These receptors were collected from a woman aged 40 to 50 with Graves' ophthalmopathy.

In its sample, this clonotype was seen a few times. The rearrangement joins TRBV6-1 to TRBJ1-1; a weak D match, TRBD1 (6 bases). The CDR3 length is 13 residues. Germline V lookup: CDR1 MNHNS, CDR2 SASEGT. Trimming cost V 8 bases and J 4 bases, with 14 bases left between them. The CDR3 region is CASLLQGTTEAFF. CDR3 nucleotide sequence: TGTGCCAGCCTATTACAGGGAACCACTGAAGCTTTCTTT.

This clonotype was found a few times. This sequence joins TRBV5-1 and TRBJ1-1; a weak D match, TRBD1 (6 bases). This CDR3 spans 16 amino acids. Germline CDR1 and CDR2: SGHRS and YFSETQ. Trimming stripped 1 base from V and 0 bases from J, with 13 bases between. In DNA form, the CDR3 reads TGCGCCAGCAGCTTGAGGGGGACGGTCATGAACACTGAAGCTTTCTTT. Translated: CASSLRGTVMNTEAFF.

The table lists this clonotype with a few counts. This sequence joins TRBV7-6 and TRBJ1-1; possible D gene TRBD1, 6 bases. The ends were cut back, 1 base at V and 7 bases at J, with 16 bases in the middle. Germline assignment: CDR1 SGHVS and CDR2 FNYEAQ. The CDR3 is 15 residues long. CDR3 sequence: CASSLVTGGAGEAFF. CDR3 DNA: TGTGCCAGCAGCTTAGTTACTGGGGGCGCGGGTGAAGCTTTCTTT.

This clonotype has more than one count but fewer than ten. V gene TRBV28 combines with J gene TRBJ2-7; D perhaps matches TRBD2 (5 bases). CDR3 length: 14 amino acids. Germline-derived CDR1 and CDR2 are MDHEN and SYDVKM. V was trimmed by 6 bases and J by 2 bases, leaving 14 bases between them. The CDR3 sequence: CASSRVSGTYEQYF. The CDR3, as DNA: TGTGCCAGCAGCCGCGTCTCGGGGACCTACGAGCAGTACTTC.

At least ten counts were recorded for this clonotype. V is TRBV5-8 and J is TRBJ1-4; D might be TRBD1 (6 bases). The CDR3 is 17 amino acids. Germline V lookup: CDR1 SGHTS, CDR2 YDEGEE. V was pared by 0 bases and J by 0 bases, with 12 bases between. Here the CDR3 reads CASSLAIQGATNEKLFF. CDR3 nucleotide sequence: TGTGCCAGCAGCTTGGCCATACAGGGCGCAACTAATGAAAAACTGTTTTTT.

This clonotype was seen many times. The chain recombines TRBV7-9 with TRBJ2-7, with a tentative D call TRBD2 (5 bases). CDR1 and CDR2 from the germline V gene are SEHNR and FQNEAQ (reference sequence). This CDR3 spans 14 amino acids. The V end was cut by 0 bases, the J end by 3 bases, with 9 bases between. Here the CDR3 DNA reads TGTGCCAGCAGCTTAGCGGAGGATAGCTACGAGCAGTACTTC. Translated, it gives CASSLAEDSYEQYF.

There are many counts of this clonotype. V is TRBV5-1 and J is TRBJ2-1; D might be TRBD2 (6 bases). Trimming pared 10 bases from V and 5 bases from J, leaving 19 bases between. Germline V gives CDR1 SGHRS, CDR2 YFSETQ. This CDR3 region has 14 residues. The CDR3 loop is CASAAGRQDNEQFF. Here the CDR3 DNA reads TGCGCCTCCGCGGCCGGGAGACAAGACAATGAGCAGTTCTTC.

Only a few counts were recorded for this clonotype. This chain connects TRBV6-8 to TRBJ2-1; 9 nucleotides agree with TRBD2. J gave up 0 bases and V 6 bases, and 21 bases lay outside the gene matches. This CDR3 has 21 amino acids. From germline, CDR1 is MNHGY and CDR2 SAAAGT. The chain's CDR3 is CASSLPRGLRGGRYSYNEQFF. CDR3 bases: TGTGCCAGCAGCCTCCCCCGGGGATTGCGGGGGGGCCGATACTCCTACAATGAGCAGTTCTTC.

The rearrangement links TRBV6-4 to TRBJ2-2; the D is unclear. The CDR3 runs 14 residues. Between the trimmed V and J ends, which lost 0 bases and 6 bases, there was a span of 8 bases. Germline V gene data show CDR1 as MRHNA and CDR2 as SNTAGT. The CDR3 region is CASSDSEAAGELFF. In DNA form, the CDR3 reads TGTGCCAGCAGTGACTCGGAAGCCGCCGGGGAGCTGTTTTTT.

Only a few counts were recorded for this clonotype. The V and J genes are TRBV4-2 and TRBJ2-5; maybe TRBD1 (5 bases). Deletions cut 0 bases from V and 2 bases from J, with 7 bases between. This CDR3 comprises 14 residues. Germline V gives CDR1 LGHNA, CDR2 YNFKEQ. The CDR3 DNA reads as TGTGCCAGCAGCCAAGATGACAGACAAGAGACCCAGTACTTC. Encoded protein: CASSQDDRQETQYF.

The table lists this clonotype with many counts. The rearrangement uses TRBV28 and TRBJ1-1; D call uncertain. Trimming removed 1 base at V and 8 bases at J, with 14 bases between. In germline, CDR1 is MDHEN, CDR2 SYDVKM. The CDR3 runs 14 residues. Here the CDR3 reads CASSLSLVGREAFF. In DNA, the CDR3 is TGTGCCAGCAGTTTATCTTTGGTGGGTAGGGAAGCTTTCTTT.

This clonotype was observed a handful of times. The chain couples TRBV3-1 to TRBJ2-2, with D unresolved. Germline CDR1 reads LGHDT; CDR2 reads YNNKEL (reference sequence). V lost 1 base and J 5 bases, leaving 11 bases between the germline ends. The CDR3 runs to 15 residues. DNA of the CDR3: TGTGCCAGCAGCCAAGGTCCGTCGAGGACCGGGGAGCTGTTTTTT. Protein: CASSQGPSRTGELFF. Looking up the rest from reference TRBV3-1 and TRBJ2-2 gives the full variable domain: DTAVSQTPKYLVTQMGNDKSIKCEQNLGHDTMYWYKQDSKKFLKIMFSYNNKELIINETVPNRFSPKSPDKAHLNLHINSLELGDSAVYFCASSQGPSRTGELFFGEGSRLTVL.

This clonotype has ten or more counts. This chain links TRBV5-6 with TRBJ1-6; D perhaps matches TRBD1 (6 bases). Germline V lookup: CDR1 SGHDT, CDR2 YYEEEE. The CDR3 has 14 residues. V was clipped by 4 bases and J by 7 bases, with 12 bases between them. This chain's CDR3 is CASSATGRNSPLHF. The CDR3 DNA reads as TGTGCCAGCAGCGCGACAGGAAGGAATTCACCCCTCCACTTT.

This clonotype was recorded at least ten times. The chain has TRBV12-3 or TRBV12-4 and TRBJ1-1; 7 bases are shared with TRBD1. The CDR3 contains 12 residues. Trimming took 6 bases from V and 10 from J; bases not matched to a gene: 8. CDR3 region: CASSLDRRGAFF. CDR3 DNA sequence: TGTGCCAGCAGCTTGGACAGGCGCGGAGCTTTCTTT.

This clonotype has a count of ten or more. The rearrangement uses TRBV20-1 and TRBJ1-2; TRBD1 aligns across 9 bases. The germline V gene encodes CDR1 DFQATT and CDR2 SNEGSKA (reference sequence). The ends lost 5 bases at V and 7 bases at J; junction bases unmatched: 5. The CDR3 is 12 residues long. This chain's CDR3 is CSARGTGPGYTF. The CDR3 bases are TGCAGTGCTCGGGGGACAGGGCCTGGCTACACCTTC.

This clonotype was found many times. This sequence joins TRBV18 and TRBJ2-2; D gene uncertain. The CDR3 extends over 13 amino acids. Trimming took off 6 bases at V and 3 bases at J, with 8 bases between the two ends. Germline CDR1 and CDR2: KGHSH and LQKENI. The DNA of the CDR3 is TGTGCCAGCTCTCAAAGGGACACCGGGGAGCTGTTTTTT. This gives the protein CASSQRDTGELFF.

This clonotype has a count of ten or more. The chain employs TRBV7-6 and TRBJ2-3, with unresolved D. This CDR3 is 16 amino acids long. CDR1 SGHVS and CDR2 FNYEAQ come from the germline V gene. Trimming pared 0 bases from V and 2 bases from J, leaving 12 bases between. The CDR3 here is CASSLAQRSLTDTQYF. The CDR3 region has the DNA TGTGCCAGCAGCTTAGCGCAACGTTCCCTCACAGATACGCAGTATTTT.